These 12 T cell receptor beta chains share one sample of origin, sequenced in a study of CD8 T cells in Susac syndrome. Roughly 0.45 to 1 ug RNA was reverse transcribed with random hexamers. TCRdb re-derived calls from the immunoSEQ multiplex PCR reads in MiXCR, one entry per CDR3 protein. The sample yields approximately 200,000 distinct CDR3 sequences, approximately 95% seen once. The specimen sequenced was CD4+ T cells from PBMCs. The receptors derive from a human donor with multiple sclerosis.

CDR3 sequence (DNA): TGCAGTGCATGGCGGGGGGATGAACAAGAGACCCAGTACTTC. It encodes CSAWRGDEQETQYF. The gene calls are TRBV20-1 and TRBJ2-5, with TRBD2 matching over 8 bases. Germline assignment: CDR1 DFQATT and CDR2 SNEGSKA (reference sequence). Trimming at V came to 6 bases and at J to 2 bases, leaving 8 bases not matched to a gene. This CDR3 is 14 amino acids long.

The gene calls are TRBV5-6 and TRBJ1-2; D is unresolved. Germline V CDR1 and CDR2: SGHDT, YYEEEE. V was cut by 0 bases and J by 4 bases, with 10 bases left in between. The CDR3 covers 14 residues. The CDR3 protein is CASSLDRNRYGYTF. In nucleotides, the CDR3 is TGTGCCAGCAGCTTGGACCGAAACCGCTATGGCTACACCTTC. Supplemented by reference TRBV5-6 and TRBJ1-2, the full variable domain reads DAGVTQSPTHLIKTRGQQVTLRCSPKSGHDTVSWYQQALGQGPQFIFQYYEEEERQRGNFPDRFSGHQFPNYSSELNVNALLLGDSALYLCASSLDRNRYGYTFGSGTRLTVV.

V gene TRBV10-3 combines with J gene TRBJ2-7; 7 bases fit TRBD1. Germline CDR1 and CDR2: ENHRY and SYGVKD. J was trimmed by 4 bases and V by 7 bases; bases with no gene match: 4. This CDR3 has 12 amino acids. The CDR3 here is CAITPDRYEQYF. DNA of the CDR3: TGTGCCATCACCCCGGACAGGTACGAGCAGTACTTC.

V is TRBV30 and J is TRBJ2-5; 10 bases agree with TRBD2. CDR1 GTSNPN and CDR2 SVGIG come from the germline V gene (reference sequence). Trimming cost V 3 bases and J 9 bases; bases outside gene matches: 16. There are 16 residues in the CDR3. CDR3 DNA sequence: TGTGCCTGGAGCATCTCCAGGACTAGCGGTTCCCGGCCCCAGTACTTC. Encoded protein: CAWSISRTSGSRPQYF.

The count of this clonotype is one. DNA of the CDR3: TGTGCCAGCAGTCTTGATGGCGCAGATACGCAGTATTTT. Translating it yields CASSLDGADTQYF. V and J are TRBV2 and TRBJ2-3; no clear D gene. Germline CDR1 is SNHLY and CDR2 is FYNNEI. The V gene lost 5 bases and the J gene lost 4 bases, with 10 bases spanning the gap. The CDR3 runs 13 residues.

This chain links TRBV5-6 with TRBJ1-6; a possible D gene is TRBD1 (6 bases). V lost 4 bases to trimming and J lost 7 bases, with 18 bases between them. CDR1 SGHDT and CDR2 YYEEEE come from the germline V gene. The CDR3 runs to 16 residues. In DNA form, the CDR3 reads TGTGCCAGCAGCCACCACGCGACAGGCCGCAATTCACCCCTCCACTTT. This encodes CASSHHATGRNSPLHF.

The chain is built from TRBV5-5 and TRBJ1-1, with D perhaps matching TRBD1 (5 bases). Germline lookup yields CDR1 SGHKS and CDR2 YYEKEE (reference sequence). The CDR3 covers 18 residues. The V end was cut by 7 bases, the J end by 4 bases, with 29 bases between. The CDR3 DNA is TGTGCCAGCGGGTCCCGAGGCGTGGTTCTCGACAGAACCACTGAAGCTTTCTTT. Encoded protein: CASGSRGVVLDRTTEAFF.

This clonotype has more than one count but fewer than ten. The chain joins TRBV30 to TRBJ2-4; 8 bases map to TRBD1. The junction had 0 bases not matched to a gene; V was cut back by 5 bases and J by 0 bases. Germline CDR1 reads GTSNPN; CDR2 reads SVGIG (reference sequence). The CDR3 runs to 13 residues. This CDR3 reads CAWDRGAKNIQYF. CDR3 bases: TGTGCCTGGGACAGGGGAGCCAAAAACATTCAGTACTTC.

This clonotype was detected only once. J is TRBJ2-5 and V is TRBV20-1; 8 bases are shared with TRBD1. The germline V gene has CDR1 DFQATT and CDR2 SNEGSKA (reference sequence). CDR3 length equals 12 residues. With 3 bases clipped from V and 7 bases from J, the junction kept 4 bases outside the gene matches. The CDR3 spells CSARAGGRTQYF. CDR3 DNA sequence: TGCAGTGCTAGGGCAGGGGGCAGGACCCAGTACTTC.

The genes are TRBV20-1 and TRBJ1-2, with unresolved D. Germline values: CDR1 DFQATT, CDR2 SNEGSKA (reference sequence). The CDR3 spans 13 residues. V dropped 0 bases and J dropped 5 bases, with 10 bases sitting between them. CDR3 loop: CSARDPSGYGYTF. In DNA, the CDR3 is TGCAGTGCTAGAGATCCCAGTGGATATGGCTACACCTTC.

V is TRBV5-6 and J is TRBJ1-3; no reliable D call. Per the germline V gene, CDR1 is SGHDT and CDR2 is YYEEEE. CDR3 size: 17 residues. Trimming took 6 bases from V and 0 from J, leaving 19 bases between them. The CDR3: CASTQMVNRPSGNTIYF. CDR3 in DNA: TGTGCCAGCACCCAAATGGTGAATCGCCCCTCTGGAAACACCATATATTTT.

This chain connects TRBV29-1 to TRBJ1-3, with a possible D match to TRBD1 (6 bases). The CDR3 has 13 amino acids. The germline V and J ends were trimmed by 6 bases and 3 bases, with 12 bases remaining between them. Germline lookup yields CDR1 SQVTM and CDR2 ANQGSEA. CDR3 in DNA: TGCAGCGTCGAACCAGGGGTTGGAAACACCATATATTTT. This translates into CSVEPGVGNTIYF.